Presented here are 29 T cell receptor beta chains from one specimen sequenced in a study of beta chain features in type 1 diabetes. The isolated RNA, all of it, was reverse transcribed, so expressed TCRB transcripts were what got sequenced. Here immunoSEQ multiplex PCR was the method, and the copy in TCRdb shows in-frame clones only, minus some. The sample lists just over 150,000 clones, more than 9.5% occurring once. Source material: central memory CD4+ T cells from blood. These receptors originate from a man aged 18-30 years in good health.

The sample holds many counts of this clone. The rearrangement links TRBV7-2 to TRBJ2-5; D is perhaps TRBD1 (8 bases). The V gene's germline CDR1 is SGHTA and CDR2 FQGNSA. The CDR3 consists of 15 residues. Trimming pared 5 bases from V and 5 bases from J, leaving 18 bases between. CDR3 nucleotides: TGTGCCAGCAGCGTCCGACAGGGGCGGGGGGAGACCCAGTACTTC. Translating gives CASSVRQGRGETQYF.

This clone was detected a few times. The genes are TRBV4-3 and TRBJ1-6, with D perhaps TRBD1 (5 bases). This CDR3 has 16 residues. CDR1 LGHNA and CDR2 YSLEER come from the germline V gene. Trimming stripped 2 bases from V and 7 bases from J, with 15 bases between. CDR3 nucleotides: TGCGCCAGCAGCCAAAGGGCCGGGACGGAAAATTCACCCCTCCACTTT. The encoded protein is CASSQRAGTENSPLHF.

This clone was seen more than once but under ten times. The chain uses TRBV30 and TRBJ1-6; TRBD1 agrees at 7 bases. V trimming: 6 bases; J trimming: 0 bases; junction bases outside the gene matches: 5. The CDR3 loop spans 15 amino acids. CDR1 GTSNPN and CDR2 SVGIG come from the germline V gene (reference sequence). The CDR3 sequence is CACPGGSSYNSPLHF. The CDR3 DNA reads as TGTGCCTGTCCAGGGGGGAGCTCCTATAATTCACCCCTCCACTTT.

This clone was counted many times. The rearrangement uses TRBV4-2 and TRBJ2-3, with D perhaps matching TRBD2 (6 bases). With 0 bases removed from V and 3 bases from J, the gap between germline ends came to 19 bases. The CDR3 is 18 amino acids. The germline CDR1 and CDR2 sequences are LGHNA and YNFKEQ. Here the CDR3 DNA reads TGTGCCAGCAGCCAAGATCCCCTCGCGGGAAGGCCAACAGATACGCAGTATTTT. Its translation is CASSQDPLAGRPTDTQYF.

The genes are TRBV7-2 and TRBJ2-7; 8 bases align to TRBD2. Trimming cost V 5 bases and J 5 bases; bases outside gene matches: 11. This CDR3 is 15 amino acids long. Per the germline V gene, CDR1 is SGHTA and CDR2 is FQGNSA. CDR3 in DNA: TGTGCCAGCAGCCGACTTGGGAGCGGGAGTCACGAGCAGTACTTC. It translates to CASSRLGSGSHEQYF.

This clone was seen a handful of times. The gene calls are TRBV5-4 and TRBJ2-7; a weak D match, TRBD1 (6 bases). V was trimmed by 7 bases and J by 2 bases, leaving 16 bases between them. In germline, CDR1 is SGHNT, CDR2 YYREEE (reference sequence). The length of the CDR3 is 14 residues. The CDR3 nucleotides read TGTGCCAGCGCCGTACAGGGAAACCCCTACGAGCAGTACTTC. Its protein product is CASAVQGNPYEQYF.

The chain is built from TRBV27 and TRBJ1-6; TRBD1 is a possible D gene (5 bases). This CDR3 is 14 amino acids long. The V gene lost 3 bases and the J gene lost 7 bases, with 10 bases spanning the gap. CDR1 and CDR2 (germline): MNHEY, SMNVEV (reference sequence). The CDR3: CASSFGGGNSPLHF. As DNA, the CDR3 is TGTGCCAGCAGTTTTGGGGGTGGAAATTCACCCCTCCACTTT.

This clone occurred a few times. The chain carries TRBV6-6 and TRBJ1-6; no firm D call. The ends were cut back, 6 bases at V and 7 bases at J, with 4 bases in the middle. CDR3 length: 11 residues. CDR1 is MNHNY, CDR2 SVGAGI, per germline (reference sequence). The CDR3 nucleotides read TGTGCCAGCAGGCTAAATTCACCCCTCCACTTT. Translation: CASRLNSPLHF.

The chain combines TRBV9 with TRBJ2-7; 7 nucleotides agree with TRBD2. This CDR3 is built from 15 residues. Germline V lookup: CDR1 SGDLS, CDR2 YYNGEE. V shed 7 bases and J 5 bases; nucleotides not matched to a gene: 15. CDR3 sequence: CASREAPSPTDEQYF. The CDR3 DNA is TGTGCCAGCCGGGAGGCGCCCTCCCCGACGGACGAGCAGTACTTC.

This clone was picked up a small number of times. V and J are TRBV29-1 and TRBJ1-5; D perhaps matches TRBD1 (6 bases). The V gene's germline CDR1 is SQVTM and CDR2 ANQGSEA. Trimming took off 5 bases at V and 11 bases at J, with 19 bases between the two ends. The CDR3 length is 13 residues. This CDR3 reads CSVRGPLNKAQHF. As DNA, the CDR3 is TGCAGCGTTCGGGGGCCCCTAAACAAGGCCCAGCATTTT.

This clone was picked up a small number of times. This chain connects TRBV2 to TRBJ1-5, with D maybe TRBD1 (6 bases). Germline V gene sequence: CDR1 SNHLY, CDR2 FYNNEI. V lost 4 bases and J lost 8, with 9 bases in between. This CDR3 has 12 amino acids. The CDR3 region is CASSGDKEPQHF. The CDR3 DNA reads TGTGCCAGCAGTGGGGACAAGGAGCCCCAGCATTTT.

The V call is TRBV9, the J call TRBJ2-1; TRBD2 aligns across 7 bases. The length of the CDR3 is 19 residues. Germline CDR1 SGDLS, CDR2 YYNGEE. V gave up 0 bases and J gave up 1 base; unmatched junction bases: 13. The CDR3 loop is CASSVDFGGGRKSYNEQFF. CDR3 nucleotides: TGTGCCAGCAGCGTAGATTTCGGCGGGGGTAGGAAATCCTACAATGAGCAGTTCTTC.

This clone came up a few times. The chain employs TRBV7-8 and TRBJ2-3; D not certain. CDR3 size: 16 residues. In germline, CDR1 is SGHVS, CDR2 FQNEAQ. V lost 5 bases to trimming and J lost 0 bases, with 15 bases between them. The CDR3 loop is CASSTRLSHSTDTQYF. The CDR3 coding sequence is TGTGCCAGCAGCACCCGACTGAGCCATAGCACAGATACGCAGTATTTT.

This clone was recorded a few times. This chain links TRBV9 with TRBJ2-1, with 10 bases aligning to TRBD2. The CDR3 runs 15 residues. Losses at the gene ends were 4 bases for V and 6 bases for J; bases not matched to a gene: 7. Germline V gives CDR1 SGDLS, CDR2 YYNGEE. This CDR3 reads CASSPRLAGPNEQFF. In DNA, the CDR3 is TGTGCCAGCAGCCCGCGACTAGCGGGCCCCAATGAGCAGTTCTTC. Full variable domain (outside the CDR3, taken from reference TRBV9 and TRBJ2-1): DSGVTQTPKHLITATGQRVTLRCSPRSGDLSVYWYQQSLDQGLQFLIQYYNGEERAKGNILERFSAQQFPDLHSELNLSSLELGDSALYFCASSPRLAGPNEQFFGPGTRLTVL.

V is TRBV9 and J is TRBJ2-7, with TRBD2 matching 9 bases. V lost 2 bases, J lost 2 bases, and 8 bases stayed unmatched. The CDR3 is made up of 16 amino acids. Per germline, CDR1 SGDLS and CDR2 YYNGEE. CDR3 nucleotides: TGTGCCAGCAGCGTGTCCCCTAGCGGGGTAACCTACGAGCAGTACTTC. Translated: CASSVSPSGVTYEQYF.

The rearrangement uses TRBV5-6 and TRBJ1-4; D is undetermined. There are 15 residues in the CDR3. Germline V gene sequence: CDR1 SGHDT, CDR2 YYEEEE. The germline V and J ends were trimmed by 4 bases and 7 bases, with 17 bases remaining between them. CDR3 sequence: CASSKTLRSGEKLFF. The CDR3, as DNA: TGTGCCAGCAGCAAGACCCTCCGTTCGGGTGAAAAACTGTTTTTT.

This clone was seen more than once but under ten times. The V and J genes are TRBV29-1 and TRBJ1-1; D call uncertain. V was clipped by 8 bases and J by 1 base, with 8 bases between them. The CDR3 consists of 11 residues. Germline CDR1 SQVTM, CDR2 ANQGSEA. The CDR3 nucleotides are TGCAGCCCCAGTACGAACACTGAAGCTTTCTTT. Protein product: CSPSTNTEAFF.

About this clone: Germline and junction disagree at one end, which may indicate a read error. V is TRBV7-2 and J is TRBJ2-1; the match to TRBD1 covers 12 bases. The germline CDR1 and CDR2 sequences are SGHTA and FQGNSA. The CDR3 has 17 amino acids. The CDR3 protein is CASSRGTGGGSYNEQFF. CDR3 in DNA: TGCGCCAGCAGCCGAGGGACAGGGGGCGGGTCCTACAATGAGCAGTTCTTC.

This clone has only a few counts. The CDR3 DNA reads TGCAGCGTCGGACTTAGGGGCCTACAAGAGACCCAGTACTTC. Protein sequence: CSVGLRGLQETQYF. The chain combines TRBV29-1 with TRBJ2-5; D is possibly TRBD1 or TRBD2 (5 bases each). The CDR3 is 14 amino acids. Looked up from germline, CDR1 is SQVTM and CDR2 is ANQGSEA. V lost 6 bases and J lost 2, with 16 bases in between.

Only a few counts were recorded for this clone. The J gene is TRBJ1-2, the V gene TRBV18; no definite D call. Germline V gene data show CDR1 as KGHSH and CDR2 as LQKENI. V was cut by 1 base and J by 3 bases, with 6 bases left in between. The CDR3 loop spans 13 amino acids. This CDR3 is CASSPQVDYGYTF. CDR3 in DNA: TGTGCCAGCTCACCACAAGTGGACTATGGCTACACCTTC.

The chain's CDR3 is CAWHVQGAYEQYF. CDR3 in DNA: TGTGCCTGGCATGTACAGGGGGCCTACGAGCAGTACTTC. This chain links TRBV30 with TRBJ2-7, with 8 bases that match TRBD1. CDR1 and CDR2 (germline): GTSNPN, SVGIG (reference sequence). J gave up 2 bases and V 5 bases, and 5 bases lay outside the gene matches. CDR3 size: 13 residues.

The chain links TRBV5-1 to TRBJ2-1; either TRBD1 or TRBD2 may fit D (5 bases each). The CDR3 length is 15 residues. The germline CDR1 and CDR2 sequences are SGHRS and YFSETQ. The V gene lost 1 base and the J gene lost 2 bases, with 10 bases spanning the gap. CDR3 loop: CASSLRDGPYNEQFF. CDR3 DNA sequence: TGCGCCAGCAGCTTGAGGGACGGACCCTACAATGAGCAGTTCTTC.

The chain recombines TRBV11-1 with TRBJ2-3; 7 positions agree with TRBD2. Looked up from germline, CDR1 is SGHAT and CDR2 is FQDESV (reference sequence). The CDR3 is 14 amino acids. V shed 6 bases and J 0 bases; nucleotides not matched to a gene: 3. As DNA, the CDR3 is TGTGCCAGCAGGGTTAGCGGGAGCACAGATACGCAGTATTTT. It specifies CASRVSGSTDTQYF.

This clone was seen more than once but under ten times. The rearrangement uses TRBV29-1 and TRBJ1-1; TRBD1 agrees at 10 bases. The CDR3 totals 13 residues. Germline CDR1 SQVTM, CDR2 ANQGSEA. V was clipped by 7 bases and J by 5 bases; unmatched bases: 7. CDR3 region: CSAGQGPYTEAFF. CDR3 coding DNA: TGCAGCGCGGGACAGGGGCCGTATACTGAAGCTTTCTTT.

In this sample, this clone turned up a few times. Germline is not matched at one junction end, which may reflect a read error. This chain links TRBV7-9 with TRBJ2-7, with no clear D. Germline V gives CDR1 SEHNR, CDR2 FQNEAQ (reference sequence). This CDR3 contains 15 residues. The CDR3 here is CASSQAQKVGYEQYF. The DNA for the CDR3 is TGCGCCAGCAGCCAAGCCCAAAAGGTGGGCTACGAGCAGTACTTC. Combining the CDR3 with reference TRBV7-9 and TRBJ2-7 gives the whole variable domain DTGVSQNPRHKITKRGQNVTFRCDPISEHNRLYWYRQTLGQGPEFLTYFQNEAQLEKSRLLSDRFSAERPKGSFSTLEIQRTEQGDSAMYLCASSQAQKVGYEQYFGPGTRLTVT.

This chain uses TRBV20-1 with TRBJ2-5; D gene unclear. The length of the CDR3 is 11 residues. Germline-derived CDR1 and CDR2 are DFQATT and SNEGSKA (reference sequence). The V end lost 6 bases, the J end lost 6 bases, and 11 bases lay between the germline ends. CDR3 nucleotide sequence: TGCAGTGCCATTATAAGTCAGACCCAGTACTTC. Protein sequence: CSAIISQTQYF.

This clone is labeled as medium-sized. V gene TRBV10-3 combines with J gene TRBJ2-1; D may be TRBD2 (5 bases). Trimming pared 6 bases from V and 3 bases from J, leaving 12 bases between. Germline V lookup: CDR1 ENHRY, CDR2 SYGVKD. The CDR3 contains 14 residues. The CDR3 nucleotides read TGTGCCATCAGATTTAGCGACATCTACAATGAGCAGTTCTTC. Translated: CAIRFSDIYNEQFF.

The V gene is TRBV30, the J gene TRBJ2-2; weak D call: TRBD1 (5 bases). Looked up from germline, CDR1 is GTSNPN and CDR2 is SVGIG (reference sequence). The CDR3 is 15 residues long. V dropped 2 bases and J dropped 4 bases, with 14 bases sitting between them. The CDR3 sequence: CAWSNQGRGTGELFF. The CDR3 nucleotides read TGTGCCTGGAGTAACCAGGGAAGGGGCACCGGGGAGCTGTTTTTT.

This rearrangement joins TRBV20-1 to TRBJ1-1; D gene uncertain. The germline CDR1 and CDR2 sequences are DFQATT and SNEGSKA (reference sequence). Trimming took 3 bases from V and 7 from J, leaving 9 bases between them. This CDR3 comprises 11 residues. The DNA for the CDR3 is TGCAGTGCTAGGGGTCTCCATGAAGCTTTCTTT. Protein sequence: CSARGLHEAFF.